Listed below are T cell receptor beta chains from one sample, sequenced in a study of T cells after yellow fever vaccination. TCRdb reprocessed the 5' RACE reads via MiXCR and lists one record per CDR3 protein. Of some 320,000 distinct CDR3 sequences in the sample, 8.5% to 10% were seen once. Material: PBMCs, obtained on the day of the first yellow fever vaccination. Every receptor here comes from a man aged 18 to 30 who received the YFV17D yellow fever vaccine. CDR3s include the opening cysteine and the closing phenylalanine or tryptophan. The order of the fields is J gene, D gene, clone size, V gene, CDR3 protein, CDR3 DNA. The D gene is left open where the match is weak. Clone sizes are given selectively: once, few, many, or a class where the clone is expanded.

>TRBJ2-7|-|few|TRBV6-2/TRBV6-3
CASSYRTAGYEQYF
TGTGCCAGCAGTTATCGGACAGCGGGCTACGAGCAGTACTTC
>TRBJ1-1|-|many|TRBV4-1
CASSQEREAFF
TGCGCCAGCAGCCAAGAAAGAGAAGCTTTCTTT
>TRBJ2-1|TRBD2|many|TRBV7-2
CASSPPGGAGGQGEQFF
TGTGCCAGCAGCCCCCCGGGGGGAGCGGGGGGGCAGGGTGAGCAGTTCTTC
>TRBJ1-3|-|few|TRBV7-6
CASSLVGGTGNTIYF
TGTGCCAGCAGCTTAGTAGGGGGGACTGGAAACACCATATATTTT
>TRBJ2-3|-|few|TRBV15
CATSRAHSDTQYF
TGTGCCACCAGCAGAGCCCACTCAGATACGCAGTATTTT
>TRBJ1-5|-|few|TRBV20-1
CSAPRGVGNQPQHF
TGCAGTGCTCCTAGGGGGGTTGGCAATCAGCCCCAGCATTTT
>TRBJ2-1|-|-|TRBV7-9
CASSLRFGLSSYNEQFF
TGTGCCAGCAGCTTAAGATTCGGCCTTAGCTCCTACAATGAGCAGTTCTTC
>TRBJ1-4|-|-|TRBV6-1
CASSDPGHMIEKLFF
TGTGCCAGCAGTGATCCGGGACATATGATAGAAAAACTGTTTTTT
>TRBJ2-5|TRBD1|-|TRBV7-9
CASSLIPQGAPRETQYF
TGTGCCAGCAGCTTAATCCCACAGGGGGCGCCTCGAGAGACCCAGTACTTC
>TRBJ2-3|TRBD2|few|TRBV7-2
CASSLVSGGWTDTQYF
TGTGCCAGCAGCTTAGTGAGCGGGGGCTGGACAGATACGCAGTATTTT
>TRBJ2-5|TRBD2|many|TRBV6-2/TRBV6-3
CASRRFSGSQETQYF
TGTGCCAGCAGACGATTTAGCGGGAGCCAAGAGACCCAGTACTTC
>TRBJ2-2|-|few|TRBV15
CATSRQRGTNTGELFF
TGTGCCACCAGCAGACAACGGGGGACGAACACCGGGGAGCTGTTTTTT
>TRBJ2-3|TRBD2|few|TRBV12-3/TRBV12-4
CASSSVVAGADTQYF
TGTGCCAGCAGTTCCGTGGTAGCGGGGGCAGATACGCAGTATTTT
>TRBJ1-1|-|-|TRBV4-2
CASSQDLRKPGAEAFF
TGTGCCAGCAGCCAAGATTTGAGAAAACCAGGCGCTGAAGCTTTCTTT
>TRBJ1-4|-|few|TRBV3-1
CASSQDFLATNEKLFF
TGTGCCAGCAGCCAAGATTTTTTGGCAACTAATGAAAAACTGTTTTTT
>TRBJ2-3|-|many|TRBV7-2
CASSPTPIGTQYF
TGTGCCAGCAGCCCTACCCCAATAGGTACGCAGTATTTT
>TRBJ2-2|TRBD2|few|TRBV29-1
CSAPGGTGELFF
TGCAGCGCGCCGGGAGGGACCGGGGAGCTGTTTTTT
>TRBJ1-1|-|few|TRBV20-1
CSARDGGAVTEAFF
TGCAGTGCTAGAGATGGCGGCGCGGTCACTGAAGCTTTCTTT
>TRBJ2-1|TRBD2|-|TRBV10-2
CASRSGGAREQFF
TGCGCCAGCAGAAGCGGGGGGGCCAGGGAGCAGTTCTTC
>TRBJ2-2|-|few|TRBV12-3/TRBV12-4
CASSFRTSNTGELFF
TGTGCCAGCAGTTTTAGGACATCCAACACCGGGGAGCTGTTTTTT
>TRBJ2-5|-|-|TRBV7-6
CARTPWAGQETQYF
TGTGCCAGAACCCCGTGGGCAGGGCAAGAGACCCAGTACTTC
>TRBJ2-1|-|-|TRBV7-2
CASNQLGETYNEQFF
TGTGCCAGCAACCAGTTGGGGGAAACCTACAATGAGCAGTTCTTC
>TRBJ2-5|TRBD2|few|TRBV6-2/TRBV6-3
CASSYRGTGGETQYF
TGTGCCAGCAGTTACCGTGGAACCGGGGGGGAGACCCAGTACTTC
>TRBJ2-7|-|many|TRBV7-2
CASSRSVQGHEQYF
TGTGCCAGCAGCCGTAGCGTCCAGGGCCACGAGCAGTACTTC
>TRBJ2-7|TRBD1|-|TRBV5-1
CASSQAPGQTYEQYF
TGCGCCAGCAGCCAAGCCCCGGGACAGACCTACGAGCAGTACTTC
>TRBJ2-3|-|few|TRBV19
CASSFSRASDTQYF
TGTGCCAGTAGTTTTTCCAGGGCCTCAGATACGCAGTATTTT
>TRBJ2-3|TRBD2|few|TRBV4-3
CASSPLAGAAADTQYF
TGCGCCAGCAGCCCCTTAGCGGGAGCCGCTGCAGATACGCAGTATTTT
>TRBJ1-1|-|-|TRBV12-3/TRBV12-4
CASSRRRGVTEAFF
TGTGCCAGCAGCCGAAGAAGGGGAGTCACTGAAGCTTTCTTT
>TRBJ2-2|-|few|TRBV5-4
CASSRTLGGFGTGELFF
TGTGCCAGCAGCCGAACTTTGGGGGGCTTTGGCACCGGGGAGCTGTTTTTT
>TRBJ2-3|TRBD2|-|TRBV4-3
CASSQAPGLAGESTDTQYF
TGCGCCAGCAGCCAAGCCCCGGGACTAGCGGGGGAGAGCACAGATACGCAGTATTTT
>TRBJ1-1|-|many|TRBV6-1
CASSVMGGTEAFF
TGTGCCAGCAGTGTTATGGGCGGCACTGAAGCTTTCTTT
>TRBJ1-3|-|few|TRBV7-3
CASSLTGPGNTIYF
TGTGCCAGCAGCTTAACAGGCCCTGGAAACACCATATATTTT
>TRBJ2-7|TRBD1|few|TRBV6-2/TRBV6-3
CASSYRLTGAPYEQYF
TGTGCCAGCAGTTACCGTCTTACAGGGGCCCCCTACGAGCAGTACTTC
>TRBJ2-5|TRBD2|-|TRBV6-1
CASSKGTSEETQYF
TGTGCCAGCAGTAAAGGGACTAGCGAGGAGACCCAGTACTTC
>TRBJ2-1|-|few|TRBV5-1
CASSFLGGHEQFF
TGCGCCAGCAGCTTTTTAGGGGGTCATGAGCAGTTCTTC
>TRBJ1-6|-|-|TRBV3-1
CASSQDREIANSPLHF
TGTGCCAGCAGCCAAGATCGTGAGATCGCTAATTCACCCCTCCACTTT
>TRBJ1-2|-|-|TRBV20-1
CSATHPNYGYTF
TGCAGTGCTACACATCCTAACTATGGCTACACCTTC
>TRBJ1-1|-|-|TRBV4-1
CASSQDSRGRAEAFF
TGCGCCAGCAGCCAAGACTCGCGGGGTCGGGCTGAAGCTTTCTTT
>TRBJ2-3|TRBD2|few|TRBV6-1
CASSRTSGGGTQYF
TGTGCCAGCAGTCGCACTAGCGGGGGAGGGACGCAGTATTTT
>TRBJ1-5|-|many|TRBV5-1
CASSLGRLQHF
TGCGCCAGCAGCTTAGGAAGACTCCAGCATTTT
>TRBJ1-6|-|-|TRBV6-1
CASRHPGNSPLHF
TGTGCCAGCAGACATCCAGGGAATTCACCCCTCCACTTT
>TRBJ2-2|-|many|TRBV9
CASSVEALPANTGELFF
TGTGCCAGCAGCGTAGAGGCACTACCCGCGAACACCGGGGAGCTGTTTTTT
>TRBJ1-2|TRBD1|-|TRBV5-4
CASSLGARGQQGGYTF
TGTGCCAGCAGCTTGGGGGCCAGGGGGCAACAGGGGGGCTACACCTTC
>TRBJ2-3|TRBD1|few|TRBV28
CASSSRQGDDTDTQYF
TGTGCCAGCAGTTCCCGACAGGGGGACGACACAGATACGCAGTATTTT
>TRBJ2-3|TRBD1|few|TRBV28
CATSPRDRSTDTQYF
TGTGCCACCTCTCCCCGGGACAGAAGCACAGATACGCAGTATTTT
>TRBJ2-5|-|many|TRBV10-3
CAISESGRQETQYF
TGTGCCATCAGTGAGTCGGGGAGACAAGAGACCCAGTACTTC
>TRBJ2-7|-|few|TRBV5-6
CASSLFREQYF
TGTGCCAGCAGCTTGTTTCGTGAGCAGTACTTC
>TRBJ2-5|TRBD2|-|TRBV29-1
CSVGGLGGGETQYF
TGCAGCGTTGGGGGGTTGGGCGGGGGAGAGACCCAGTACTTC
>TRBJ2-2|-|many|TRBV5-1
CASSKTTGELFF
TGCGCCAGCAGCAAAACCACCGGGGAGCTGTTTTTT
>TRBJ2-1|-|-|TRBV7-2
CASSLILVHEQFF
TGTGCCAGCAGCTTAATCTTAGTTCACGAGCAGTTCTTC
>TRBJ1-1|-|-|TRBV11-1
CASSRERAASTEAFF
TGTGCCAGCAGCCGGGAACGCGCCGCCAGCACTGAAGCTTTCTTT
>TRBJ1-2|-|many|TRBV6-5
CASSYSLGANYGYTF
TGTGCCAGCAGTTACTCCCTAGGAGCTAACTATGGCTACACCTTC
>TRBJ2-6|-|-|TRBV6-4
CASTMNAGANVLTF
TGTGCCAGCACTATGAATGCTGGGGCCAACGTCCTGACTTTC
>TRBJ2-5|TRBD2|-|TRBV5-1
CASSSGTRKETQYF
TGCGCCAGCAGCTCCGGGACTAGGAAAGAGACCCAGTACTTC
>TRBJ1-6|-|-|TRBV12-3/TRBV12-4
CASSRPLSPLHF
TGTGCCAGCAGTCGGCCTCTATCACCCCTCCACTTT
>TRBJ2-7|-|-|TRBV18
CASSGVQAVSYEQYF
TGTGCCAGCTCAGGCGTCCAGGCCGTCTCCTACGAGCAGTACTTC
>TRBJ1-2|-|few|TRBV6-2/TRBV6-3
CASSYDRTYGYTF
TGTGCCAGCAGTTATGACAGAACGTATGGCTACACCTTC
>TRBJ1-1|-|few|TRBV2
CASSADKNTEAFF
TGTGCCAGCAGTGCTGACAAGAACACTGAAGCTTTCTTT
>TRBJ1-2|-|-|TRBV30
CAWSKYEGDNYGYTF
TGTGCCTGGAGTAAATACGAGGGAGATAACTATGGCTACACCTTC